These 32 T cell receptor beta chains originate from one sample sequenced in a study of cytomegalovirus exposure and HLA in healthy donors. The PCR ran on 60 Vbeta and 13 Jbeta primers. Only in-frame clones appear in the TCRdb table, and some are missing; sequencing was by immunoSEQ multiplex PCR. The sample holds about 130,000 clones, 75% to 90% seen once. Material: PBMCs. The receptors shown here come from a man younger than 30 in good health and CMV-seropositive.

V gene TRBV6-5 combines with J gene TRBJ2-7, with a tentative D call TRBD2 (5 bases). The CDR3 contains 13 residues. Germline CDR1 MNHEY, CDR2 SVGAGI. V gave up 2 bases and J gave up 4 bases, with 9 bases separating them. Here the CDR3 reads CASSYPGFYEQYF. Written as DNA, the CDR3 is TGTGCCAGCAGTTACCCGGGGTTTTACGAGCAGTACTTC.

J is TRBJ1-4 and V is TRBV5-5; TRBD1 matches at 11 bases. The ends lost 4 bases at V and 8 bases at J; junction bases unmatched: 10. CDR1 and CDR2 (germline): SGHKS, YYEKEE (reference sequence). The CDR3 consists of 16 residues. As DNA, the CDR3 is TGTGCCAGCAGCCCCAAGGACAGGGGGCCGCCCGAAAAACTGTTTTTT. Residues: CASSPKDRGPPEKLFF.

This chain links TRBV10-3 with TRBJ1-1; D gene unclear. Trimming cost V 0 bases and J 0 bases, with 8 bases left between them. CDR1 is ENHRY, CDR2 SYGVKD, per germline. This CDR3 contains 15 residues. CDR3 sequence reads: CAISESRQMNTEAFF. For the CDR3, the DNA is TGTGCCATCAGTGAGTCGCGGCAGATGAACACTGAAGCTTTCTTT.

This sequence joins TRBV18 and TRBJ1-5, with 7 bases aligning to TRBD1. This CDR3 is 16 amino acids long. With V trimmed by 2 bases and J by 0 bases, 4 bases remained unmatched. Germline assignment: CDR1 KGHSH and CDR2 LQKENI. CDR3 nucleotide sequence: TGTGCCAGCTCACCAGGGGACAGCAATAGCAATCAGCCCCAGCATTTT. Translated, it gives CASSPGDSNSNQPQHF.

This sequence joins TRBV7-9 and TRBJ2-5, with D unclear. Trimming stripped 5 bases from V and 5 bases from J, with 9 bases between. Per germline, CDR1 SEHNR and CDR2 FQNEAQ (reference sequence). The CDR3 runs 12 residues. The CDR3 spells CASSPLEETQYF. CDR3 bases: TGTGCCAGCAGCCCTCTGGAGGAGACCCAGTACTTC.

The chain joins TRBV9 to TRBJ2-3; 7 nucleotides agree with TRBD2. V was clipped by 0 bases and J by 0 bases; unmatched bases: 7. This CDR3 is built from 17 residues. The germline V gene encodes CDR1 SGDLS and CDR2 YYNGEE. This chain's CDR3 is CASSVGGRRGSTDTQYF. DNA of the CDR3: TGTGCCAGCAGCGTAGGAGGTCGGCGGGGGAGCACAGATACGCAGTATTTT.

The rearrangement joins TRBV5-1 to TRBJ2-7; D is possibly TRBD2 (5 bases). Per germline, CDR1 SGHRS and CDR2 YFSETQ. This CDR3 comprises 13 residues. Trimming removed 4 bases at V and 2 bases at J, with 10 bases between. CDR3 sequence reads: CASSPSWAYEQYF. The CDR3 DNA follows: TGCGCCAGCAGCCCTAGCTGGGCCTACGAGCAGTACTTC.

V is TRBV30 and J is TRBJ2-1; TRBD2 is a possible D gene (5 bases). Between the trimmed V and J ends, which lost 0 bases and 0 bases, there was a span of 9 bases. The germline V gene encodes CDR1 GTSNPN and CDR2 SVGIG (reference sequence). The CDR3 loop spans 15 amino acids. The CDR3 region has the DNA TGTGCCTGGAGTGTGAGCGGTGCCTCCTACAATGAGCAGTTCTTC. Its translation: CAWSVSGASYNEQFF. Complete variable domain (other parts from reference TRBV30 and TRBJ2-1): SQTIHQWPATLVQPVGSPLSLECTVEGTSNPNLYWYRQAAGRGLQLLFYSVGIGQISSEVPQNLSASRPQDRQFILSSKKLLLSDSGFYLCAWSVSGASYNEQFFGPGTRLTVL.

In nucleotides, the CDR3 is TGTGCCAGCAGCTTAGTGTCGTGGAACACTGAAGCTTTCTTT. Translated: CASSLVSWNTEAFF. The rearrangement links TRBV11-2 to TRBJ1-1, with no clear D. V was trimmed by 1 base and J by 1 base, leaving 7 bases between them. CDR1 is SGHAT and CDR2 is FQNNGV in the germline V gene. The CDR3 runs 14 residues.

The chain couples TRBV30 to TRBJ2-7; D is possibly TRBD2 (5 bases). Germline CDR1 GTSNPN, CDR2 SVGIG (reference sequence). The CDR3 loop spans 13 amino acids. Trimming cost V 4 bases and J 5 bases, with 15 bases left between them. The CDR3, as DNA: TGTGCCTGGACCACGGACCTAGCCAACGAGCAGTACTTC. Residues: CAWTTDLANEQYF.

J is TRBJ2-7 and V is TRBV4-2; 8 nucleotides match TRBD1. Germline V lookup: CDR1 LGHNA, CDR2 YNFKEQ. After removal of 0 bases from V and 4 bases from J, the junction contained 8 bases not matched to a gene. The CDR3 extends over 16 amino acids. CDR3 sequence: CASSQDFKDREYEQYF. The CDR3 region has the DNA TGTGCCAGCAGCCAAGATTTTAAGGACAGGGAGTACGAGCAGTACTTC.

This sequence joins TRBV6-5 and TRBJ2-1; D gene ambiguous. V was clipped by 5 bases and J by 4 bases, with 3 bases between them. This CDR3 is built from 11 residues. Germline CDR1 and CDR2: MNHEY and SVGAGI. The CDR3 DNA follows: TGTGCCAGCAGTCAATACAATGAGCAGTTCTTC. Its protein product is CASSQYNEQFF.

In DNA, the CDR3 is TGTGCCAGCAGAAGCCCGGGGGAAGGGGATGAGCAGTTCTTC. Translating gives CASRSPGEGDEQFF. The rearrangement uses TRBV9 and TRBJ2-1; tentatively, D is TRBD2 (6 bases). The CDR3 has 14 amino acids. Germline assignment: CDR1 SGDLS and CDR2 YYNGEE. The ends were cut back, 5 bases at V and 8 bases at J, with 17 bases in the middle.

This sequence joins TRBV4-1 and TRBJ2-7, with 7 nucleotides matching TRBD2. V lost 3 bases, J lost 7 bases, and 9 bases stayed unmatched. Germline V lookup: CDR1 MGHRA, CDR2 YSYEKL. This CDR3 is 14 amino acids long. The CDR3 loop is CASSQVGGVGEQYF. CDR3 DNA sequence: TGCGCCAGCAGCCAGGTGGGGGGGGTGGGGGAGCAGTACTTC.

The gene calls are TRBV28 and TRBJ1-5; weak D call: TRBD1 (6 bases). CDR1 is MDHEN and CDR2 is SYDVKM in the germline V gene. This CDR3 spans 16 amino acids. Between the trimmed V and J ends, which lost 7 bases and 6 bases, there was a span of 22 bases. The CDR3 nucleotides read TGTGCCAGCACCCTGGGGGCATCGGGGACGATTCAGCCCCAGCATTTT. Amino acids: CASTLGASGTIQPQHF.

The chain employs TRBV5-4 and TRBJ1-3; D perhaps matches TRBD1 (5 bases). The CDR3 is 13 amino acids. CDR1 and CDR2 (germline): SGHNT, YYREEE (reference sequence). The V end lost 10 bases, the J end lost 4 bases, and 15 bases lay between the germline ends. CDR3 sequence (DNA): TGTGCCGCACAGGAGGGAACGGGAAACACCATATATTTT. This codes for CAAQEGTGNTIYF.

V gene TRBV4-1 combines with J gene TRBJ1-1; D gene uncertain. Germline-derived CDR1 and CDR2 are MGHRA and YSYEKL. This CDR3 has 15 amino acids. Trimming took off 6 bases at V and 1 base at J, with 15 bases between the two ends. Here the CDR3 reads CASRRGPQGNTEAFF. The DNA for the CDR3 is TGCGCCAGCAGAAGAGGGCCCCAAGGGAACACTGAAGCTTTCTTT.

The chain is built from TRBV10-3 and TRBJ1-4; 10 bases are shared with TRBD1. The CDR3 runs to 13 residues. In germline, CDR1 is ENHRY, CDR2 SYGVKD. V shed 10 bases and J 8 bases; nucleotides not matched to a gene: 7. The CDR3 protein is CATGTGELEKLFF. In DNA form, the CDR3 reads TGTGCCACTGGGACAGGGGAATTGGAAAAACTGTTTTTT.

This chain uses TRBV2 with TRBJ1-5; 7 bases match TRBD1. Looked up from germline, CDR1 is SNHLY and CDR2 is FYNNEI. The CDR3 has 18 residues. The junction had 12 bases not matched to a gene; V was cut back by 2 bases and J by 2 bases. The CDR3 nucleotides are TGTGCCAGCAGTGAATGGCCTCGACAGGGTCAGGGCAATCAGCCCCAGCATTTT. Amino acid sequence: CASSEWPRQGQGNQPQHF.

The table lists this clone with a few counts. V gene TRBV15 combines with J gene TRBJ2-3; TRBD2 matches at 7 bases. Unmatched junction bases numbered 13, after V lost 2 bases and J lost 5 bases. This CDR3 contains 17 residues. Germline V CDR1 and CDR2: LNHNV, YYDKDF (reference sequence). The CDR3 loop reads CATSRSTHEAGIDTQYF. CDR3 DNA: TGTGCCACCAGCAGATCCACCCACGAAGCGGGAATAGATACGCAGTATTTT. Looking up the rest from reference TRBV15 and TRBJ2-3 gives the full variable domain: DAMVIQNPRYQVTQFGKPVTLSCSQTLNHNVMYWYQQKSSQAPKLLFHYYDKDFNNEADTPDNFQSRRPNTSFCFLDIRSPGLGDTAMYLCATSRSTHEAGIDTQYFGPGTRLTVL.

The rearrangement joins TRBV30 to TRBJ2-1; 11 bases are a match to TRBD1. Germline loops: CDR1 GTSNPN, CDR2 SVGIG (reference sequence). The CDR3 has 15 residues. With 0 bases clipped from V and 9 bases from J, the junction kept 7 bases outside the gene matches. The CDR3 DNA sequence: TGTGCCTGGAGTGTATGGGACAGGGGGTTCGGTGAGCAGTTCTTC. It yields the protein CAWSVWDRGFGEQFF.

With respect to this clone: The CDR3 does not end in the conserved phenylalanine or tryptophan, so this is likely a read error. The chain recombines TRBV2 with TRBJ1-2, with 10 bases fitting TRBD1. In germline, CDR1 is SNHLY, CDR2 FYNNEI. There are 15 residues in the CDR3. V lost 5 bases to trimming and J lost 4 bases; unmatched junction nucleotides: 7. CDR3 sequence reads: CASSPRQGATYGYTL. CDR3 nucleotide sequence: TGTGCCAGCAGTCCCAGACAGGGGGCTACCTATGGCTACACCCTC.

V and J are TRBV5-1 and TRBJ2-7; D is uncertain. This CDR3 has 14 amino acids. V was shortened by 3 bases and J by 0 bases, with 10 bases between the two germline ends. CDR1 SGHRS and CDR2 YFSETQ come from the germline V gene. This CDR3 is CASSYEDSSYEQYF. The DNA for the CDR3 is TGCGCCAGCAGCTACGAAGATAGCTCCTACGAGCAGTACTTC. Filled out from reference TRBV5-1 and TRBJ2-7, the complete variable domain reads KAGVTQTPRYLIKTRGQQVTLSCSPISGHRSVSWYQQTPGQGLQFLFEYFSETQRNKGNFPGRFSGRQFSNSRSEMNVSTLELGDSALYLCASSYEDSSYEQYFGPGTRLTVT.

This chain joins TRBV6-5 and TRBJ2-3; D is perhaps TRBD1 (6 bases). The germline gives CDR1 MNHEY, CDR2 SVGAGI. This CDR3 has 14 amino acids. Trimming shortened V by 2 bases and J by 6 bases, and 12 bases separated the two germline ends. This chain's CDR3 is CASSYRDRLDTQYF. The CDR3 nucleotides are TGTGCCAGCAGTTACCGCGACAGGTTGGATACGCAGTATTTT.

The chain employs TRBV30 and TRBJ2-1, with D perhaps matching TRBD1 (5 bases). Germline CDR1 reads GTSNPN; CDR2 reads SVGIG (reference sequence). The CDR3 consists of 12 residues. Trimming cost V 0 bases and J 5 bases, with 5 bases left between them. CDR3 protein: CAWSVGDNEQFF. DNA of the CDR3: TGTGCCTGGAGTGTAGGGGACAATGAGCAGTTCTTC. Full variable domain (missing parts from reference TRBV30 and TRBJ2-1): SQTIHQWPATLVQPVGSPLSLECTVEGTSNPNLYWYRQAAGRGLQLLFYSVGIGQISSEVPQNLSASRPQDRQFILSSKKLLLSDSGFYLCAWSVGDNEQFFGPGTRLTVL.

The chain links TRBV2 to TRBJ2-7; D is possibly TRBD1 (6 bases). The CDR3 runs 12 residues. The germline gives CDR1 SNHLY, CDR2 FYNNEI. Between the trimmed V and J ends, which lost 8 bases and 12 bases, there was a span of 20 bases. The CDR3 region has the DNA TGTGCCAGCCGGCTGGCCCAACAGGGATGGTACTTC. Translation gives CASRLAQQGWYF.

V usage is TRBV27 and J usage is TRBJ2-7; 8 bases map to TRBD1. CDR3 length equals 13 residues. CDR1 and CDR2 (germline): MNHEY, SMNVEV (reference sequence). The junction had 5 bases not matched to a gene; V was cut back by 6 bases and J by 4 bases. The CDR3 loop reads CASRAGGPYEQYF. In nucleotides, the CDR3 is TGTGCCAGCAGGGCAGGGGGCCCTTACGAGCAGTACTTC.

The chain is built from TRBV5-6 and TRBJ1-2; D unclear. Trimming removed 4 bases at V and 2 bases at J, with 6 bases between. Per the germline V gene, CDR1 is SGHDT and CDR2 is YYEEEE. The CDR3 length is 12 residues. CDR3 amino acids: CASSVQNYGYTF. The CDR3 coding sequence is TGTGCCAGCAGCGTGCAGAACTATGGCTACACCTTC. Variable domain in full (rest from reference TRBV5-6 and TRBJ1-2): DAGVTQSPTHLIKTRGQQVTLRCSPKSGHDTVSWYQQALGQGPQFIFQYYEEEERQRGNFPDRFSGHQFPNYSSELNVNALLLGDSALYLCASSVQNYGYTFGSGTRLTVV.

The chain has TRBV29-1 and TRBJ2-3; D may be TRBD1 (6 bases). The length of the CDR3 is 15 residues. CDR1 and CDR2 (germline): SQVTM, ANQGSEA. Trimming pared 2 bases from V and 0 bases from J, leaving 12 bases between. CDR3 loop: CSVESRGQSTDTQYF. The CDR3 nucleotides read TGCAGCGTTGAATCCCGCGGACAGAGCACAGATACGCAGTATTTT.

V gene TRBV4-1 combines with J gene TRBJ1-6; 8 nucleotides match TRBD1. The V segment lost 0 bases and the J segment 8 bases; nucleotides outside the gene matches: 3. CDR3 length: 15 residues. Germline assignment: CDR1 MGHRA and CDR2 YSYEKL. The CDR3 spells CASSQDAGGYSPLHF. The CDR3 DNA is TGCGCCAGCAGCCAAGATGCAGGGGGCTATTCACCCCTCCACTTT.

V and J are TRBV5-4 and TRBJ2-7, with 7 bases matching TRBD1. The CDR3 totals 14 residues. Germline values: CDR1 SGHNT, CDR2 YYREEE (reference sequence). V gave up 3 bases and J gave up 5 bases; unmatched junction bases: 8. The CDR3 nucleotides read TGTGCCAGCAGCTATATAGACAGGGACCACGAGCAGTACTTC. Amino acids: CASSYIDRDHEQYF.

The chain uses TRBV5-8 and TRBJ2-1; 10 positions agree with TRBD1. Germline CDR1 SGHTS, CDR2 YDEGEE. Germline trimming cut 4 bases from V and 4 bases from J; bases unmatched to any gene: 5. This CDR3 region has 15 residues. As DNA, the CDR3 is TGTGCCAGCAGCCAGGGACAGGGGCTGTACAATGAGCAGTTCTTC. This codes for CASSQGQGLYNEQFF.